The present T cell receptor (beta chain) was sequenced within a study of blood T cell repertoires in COVID-19. Study-level information: The samples span acute and convalescent COVID-19 from the United States, Italy and Spain. PBMCs, B-cell-depleted T cells, or T cells provided the cDNA or gDNA that made up the material.

Sequenced by immunoSEQ multiplex PCR; TCRdb stores in-frame clones only, minus some. This sample has about 60,000 clones; roughly 83% occur once, and the top ten carry about 10%. V shed 5 bases and J 1 base; nucleotides not matched to a gene: 11. The germline CDR1 and CDR2 sequences are SGHNT and YENEEA. The length of the CDR3 is 16 residues. The source of this sequence is a man between 25 and 39 years old with COVID-19, enrolled during active disease. This chain connects TRBV11-3 to TRBJ2-7, with 7 bases matching TRBD2. The sample comprised peripheral blood. The CDR3 loop is CASSPAWTRLSYEQYF. In nucleotides, the CDR3 is TGTGCCAGCAGCCCCGCGTGGACTAGGCTATCCTACGAGCAGTACTTC. Variable domain in full (rest from reference TRBV11-3 and TRBJ2-7): EAGVVQSPRYKIIEKKQPVAFWCNPISGHNTLYWYLQNLGQGPELLIRYENEEAVDDSQLPKDRFSAERLKGVDSTLKIQPAELGDSAVYLCASSPAWTRLSYEQYFGPGTRLTVT.